This is a list of T cell receptor beta chains from one sample in a study of blood T cell repertoires in COVID-19. Assay used: immunoSEQ multiplex PCR; TCRdb lists only in-frame clones, some missing. The sample gives roughly 310,000 clones, around 89% of which show up once; over 9% is in the top ten. Sequenced input: PBMCs or T cells enriched from blood (not recorded which). The receptors derive from a woman in her thirties or forties who had recovered from COVID-19. The CDR3 runs from the conserved cysteine through the conserved F or W. The D gene is left open where the match is weak. Rows give clone size only sometimes, using once, few, many, or a class for an expanded clone.

v_call	clone_size	d_call	j_call	cdr3_aa	cdr3_nt
TRBV11-2	NA	TRBD2	TRBJ2-3	CASSFSGFSTDTQYF	TGTGCCAGCAGCTTTAGCGGGTTCTCCACAGATACGCAGTATTTT
TRBV4-1	NA	TRBD1	TRBJ1-6	CASSQEPGQDNSPLHF	TGCGCCAGCAGCCAAGAACCGGGACAGGATAATTCACCCCTCCACTTT
TRBV21-1	NA	NA	TRBJ2-3	CASSPREADTQYF	TGTGCCAGCAGCCCCCGGGAAGCAGATACGCAGTATTTT
TRBV3-1/TRBV3-2	NA	TRBD1	TRBJ1-4	CASSQDMGQGSEKLFF	TGTGCCAGCAGCCAAGATATGGGACAGGGATCGGAAAAACTGTTTTTT
TRBV29-1	NA	NA	TRBJ2-2	CSVEPRQNTGELFF	TGCAGCGTTGAACCCAGGCAAAACACCGGGGAGCTGTTTTTT
TRBV9	NA	TRBD2	TRBJ2-3	CASSVALAGGPSTDTQYF	TGTGCCAGCAGCGTAGCCCTAGCGGGAGGGCCCAGCACAGATACGCAGTATTTT
TRBV6-4	NA	TRBD2	TRBJ2-3	CASSDSPPGLHQSDTQYF	TGTGCCAGCAGTGACTCGCCCCCGGGACTACATCAGTCAGATACGCAGTATTTT
TRBV23-1	NA	NA	TRBJ1-6	CANDSAGWTSPLHF	TGCGCCAACGATTCGGCAGGGTGGACTTCACCCCTCCACTTT
TRBV25-1	NA	NA	TRBJ1-6	CASHPGGGSPLHF	TGTGCCAGCCACCCGGGGGGCGGTTCACCCCTCCACTTT
TRBV2	NA	NA	TRBJ2-5	CASSRGGEETQYF	TGTGCCAGCAGCCGGGGCGGGGAAGAGACCCAGTACTTC
TRBV2	once	TRBD1	TRBJ2-7	CASSLPGTGTYEQYF	TGTGCCAGCAGTCTCCCCGGGACAGGGACCTACGAGCAGTACTTC
TRBV9	NA	NA	TRBJ2-1	CASSVGPEGVSYNEQFF	TGTGCCAGCAGCGTAGGGCCTGAAGGGGTTTCCTACAATGAGCAGTTCTTC
TRBV6-5	NA	TRBD2	TRBJ2-7	CASSYERGAPYEQYF	TGTGCCAGCAGTTACGAGCGGGGGGCCCCCTACGAGCAGTACTTC
TRBV29-1	NA	NA	TRBJ1-6	CSVAPPHRVNSPLHF	TGCAGCGTTGCCCCCCCGCACAGGGTTAATTCACCCCTCCACTTT
TRBV9	NA	TRBD2	TRBJ2-5	CASSPGVAGLQETQYF	TGTGCCAGCAGCCCCGGGGTAGCGGGCCTCCAAGAGACCCAGTACTTC
TRBV2	once	TRBD1	TRBJ1-4	CASMRQGNNEKLFF	TGTGCCAGCATGAGACAGGGGAATAATGAAAAACTGTTTTTT
TRBV10-1	NA	NA	TRBJ2-5	CASSSGGFETQYF	TGCGCCAGCAGCTCAGGGGGGTTCGAGACCCAGTACTTC
TRBV2	NA	NA	TRBJ2-3	CASSMDLVGTDTQYF	TGTGCCAGCAGTATGGATCTAGTGGGCACAGATACGCAGTATTTT
TRBV4-3	NA	TRBD1	TRBJ2-7	CASSQGQGAYEQYF	TGCGCCAGCAGCCAAGGACAGGGGGCCTACGAGCAGTACTTC
TRBV18	NA	NA	TRBJ1-5	CASSPSGLHQPQHF	TGTGCCAGCTCACCATCAGGATTGCATCAGCCCCAGCATTTT
TRBV7-9	NA	TRBD1	TRBJ2-7	CASSSGTGSYEQYF	TGTGCCAGCAGTTCCGGGACAGGAAGCTACGAGCAGTACTTC
TRBV11-2	NA	TRBD1	TRBJ2-7	CASSRGTGGLYEQYF	TGTGCCAGCAGCAGGGGGACAGGGGGCCTATACGAGCAGTACTTC
TRBV13	NA	TRBD1	TRBJ2-1	CASSFPGQGMNEQFF	TGTGCCAGCAGCTTCCCGGGACAGGGGATGAATGAGCAGTTCTTC
TRBV30	NA	TRBD1	TRBJ1-2	CAWSVGRQGNYGYTF	TGTGCCTGGAGTGTGGGACGACAGGGAAACTATGGCTACACCTTC
TRBV11-3	NA	NA	TRBJ1-1	CASSPGTEGSTEAFF	TGTGCCAGCAGCCCCGGGACGGAGGGCTCCACTGAAGCTTTCTTT
TRBV9	NA	TRBD1	TRBJ1-1	CASSVGGQLNTEAFF	TGTGCCAGCAGCGTCGGGGGACAGCTGAACACTGAAGCTTTCTTT
TRBV5-5	NA	TRBD1	TRBJ1-5	CASSLTGAYNQPQHF	TGTGCCAGCAGCTTAACAGGGGCTTACAATCAGCCCCAGCATTTT
TRBV7-9	few	NA	TRBJ1-4	CASSLAGYRTEPEKLFF	TGTGCCAGCAGCTTAGCAGGGTATCGGACAGAACCTGAAAAACTGTTTTTT
TRBV30	once	TRBD1	TRBJ1-2	CAWSVLGRGLGYTF	TGTGCCTGGAGTGTGCTCGGCAGGGGGCTTGGCTACACCTTC
TRBV6-6	NA	TRBD1	TRBJ2-7	CASSYEGQSYEQYF	TGTGCCAGCAGTTACGAGGGACAGTCCTACGAGCAGTACTTC
TRBV19	NA	NA	TRBJ1-2	CASSINREDGYTF	TGTGCCAGTAGTATTAACAGGGAAGATGGCTACACCTTC
TRBV7-9	NA	NA	TRBJ2-3	CASSLPVPTDTQYF	TGTGCCAGCAGCTTGCCAGTCCCCACAGATACGCAGTATTTT
TRBV4-1	NA	NA	TRBJ2-1	CASSLQFGGYNEQFF	TGCGCCAGCAGCCTCCAGTTCGGGGGATACAATGAGCAGTTCTTC
TRBV3-1/TRBV3-2	NA	NA	TRBJ2-5	CASSPPRGGAHGETQYF	TGTGCCAGCAGCCCCCCCCGAGGCGGGGCCCACGGAGAGACCCAGTACTTC
TRBV7-9	NA	NA	TRBJ2-1	CASSLAGGYNEQFF	TGTGCCAGCAGCTTAGCTGGGGGGTACAATGAGCAGTTCTTC
TRBV4-3	NA	TRBD2	TRBJ2-1	CASSQDLASGKNEQFF	TGCGCCAGCAGCCAAGATTTGGCTAGCGGGAAAAATGAGCAGTTCTTC
TRBV9	once	NA	TRBJ2-7	CASSVGVSAIINYEQYF	TGTGCCAGCAGCGTAGGAGTCAGCGCGATTATAAACTACGAGCAGTACTTC
TRBV5-8	NA	NA	TRBJ2-7	CASSLVGRGHFYYEQYF	TGTGCCAGCAGCTTAGTGGGCAGGGGCCATTTTTACTACGAGCAGTACTTC
TRBV27	NA	NA	TRBJ2-7	CASSLTGTYEQYF	TGTGCCAGCAGTTTAACGGGGACCTACGAGCAGTACTTC
TRBV12-2	NA	NA	TRBJ2-5	CASRLAWNRREETQYF	TGTGCAAGTCGCTTAGCGTGGAACAGGAGGGAAGAGACCCAGTACTTC
TRBV24-1	NA	NA	TRBJ2-2	CATQDSNTGELFF	TGTGCCACCCAGGACTCAAACACCGGGGAGCTGTTTTTT
TRBV29-1	NA	TRBD2	TRBJ2-7	CSVDRGRGLEQYF	TGCAGCGTTGACCGCGGGAGAGGTCTCGAGCAGTACTTC
TRBV24-1	few	TRBD1	TRBJ1-1	CATSDFGQGNTEAFF	TGTGCCACCAGTGATTTCGGACAGGGGAACACTGAAGCTTTCTTT
TRBV3-1/TRBV3-2	NA	TRBD2	TRBJ2-3	CASSFSGSTDTQYF	TGTGCCAGCAGCTTTAGCGGGAGTACAGATACGCAGTATTTT
TRBV3-1/TRBV3-2	NA	TRBD2	TRBJ2-1	CASSRYAAGERYNEQFF	TGTGCCAGCAGTCGTTACGCGGCGGGAGAAAGGTACAATGAGCAGTTCTTC
TRBV11-3	NA	TRBD2	TRBJ2-3	CASSLGGRGRDTQYF	TGTGCCAGCAGCTTAGGCGGGAGGGGTAGAGATACGCAGTATTTT
TRBV6-5	NA	NA	TRBJ2-2	CATNRGMQSPGELFF	TGTGCCACCAACAGAGGGATGCAATCACCCGGGGAGCTGTTTTTT
TRBV28	NA	NA	TRBJ1-5	CASTISGRPQHF	TGTGCCAGCACTATTTCGGGTAGACCCCAGCATTTT
TRBV10-3	NA	NA	TRBJ2-2	CAISLSGGELFF	TGTGCCATCAGTCTTAGTGGCGGGGAGCTGTTTTTT
TRBV3-1/TRBV3-2	NA	TRBD2	TRBJ2-1	CASSLAGTSGRVEQFF	TGTGCCAGCAGCCTAGCCGGGACTAGCGGGAGGGTTGAGCAGTTCTTC
TRBV28	NA	NA	TRBJ2-3	CASSLWPDTQYF	TGTGCCAGCAGTTTGTGGCCAGATACGCAGTATTTT
TRBV6-2/TRBV6-3	NA	NA	TRBJ2-7	CASSYASRYYEQYF	TGTGCCAGCAGTTACGCTTCCAGGTACTACGAGCAGTACTTC